Sequencing of this T cell receptor beta chain was carried out in a study of cytomegalovirus exposure and HLA in healthy donors. V lost 2 bases and J lost 7, with 9 bases in between. There are 13 residues in the CDR3. Germline CDR1 reads MDHEN; CDR2 reads SYDVKM. Clones were sequenced by immunoSEQ multiplex PCR, and TCRdb holds only the in-frame ones, with some missing. The sample holds 150,000 to 200,000 clones, 85% seen once. The TCR was taken from a man between 18 and 29 years old in good health and CMV-seropositive. V and J are TRBV28 and TRBJ2-1, with D perhaps TRBD1 (6 bases). Sequencing was carried out using PBMCs. CDR3 residues: CASSLVGTNEQFF. CDR3 DNA sequence: TGTGCCAGCAGTTTAGTCGGGACAAATGAGCAGTTCTTC.